This T cell receptor beta chain was retrieved from a study of T cell responses to AZD1222 COVID-19 vaccine. Some clones are missing from TCRdb's copy, which holds only in-frame ones; the method was immunoSEQ multiplex PCR. The data show around 120,000 clones, with about 90% seen just once and approximately 8% held by the top ten. From germline, CDR1 is SEHNR and CDR2 FQNEAQ (reference sequence). The germline V and J ends were trimmed by 5 bases and 8 bases, with 10 bases remaining between them. CDR3 length: 12 residues. This clonotype originated in an adult who received the AZD1222 COVID-19 vaccine. V is TRBV7-9 and J is TRBJ2-1; D ambiguous. Sample: peripheral blood, taken 28 days after the second AZD1222 dose. In DNA form, the CDR3 reads TGTGCCAGCAGCCAGACTTGGGATGAGCAGTTCTTC. Residues: CASSQTWDEQFF.